This is a list of T cell receptor beta chains from one sample in a study of blood T cells in healthy people across ages. TCRdb reprocessed the 5' RACE reads via MiXCR and lists one record per CDR3 protein. Altogether about 1.4 million distinct CDR3 sequences are present, around 59% being singletons, with the ten largest covering under 8.5%. The source material was blood. The receptors were sampled from a young man in good health. Both conserved end residues are part of each CDR3. D genes are given only for firm matches. The size field is filled for only some rows; it gives once, few, many or a size class.

>TRBJ2-3|NA|NA|TRBV7-9
CASSLVDRADTQYF
TGTGCCAGCAGCTTAGTGGATCGTGCAGATACGCAGTATTTT
>TRBJ2-7|NA|NA|TRBV6-2/TRBV6-3
CASSYIRGEQYF
TGTGCCAGCAGTTATATTCGAGGGGAGCAGTACTTC
>TRBJ2-1|NA|NA|TRBV5-1
CASSLDSFLGEQFF
TGCGCCAGCAGCTTGGATAGCTTCTTGGGTGAGCAGTTCTTC
>TRBJ2-4|NA|TRBD2|TRBV7-2
CASSMSGAREQYF
TGTGCCAGCAGTATGAGCGGGGCCCGGGAGCAGTACTTC
>TRBJ2-3|NA|NA|TRBV4-1
CASSQKGLTDTQYF
TGCGCCAGCAGCCAAAAAGGTCTCACAGATACGCAGTATTTT
>TRBJ2-1|NA|TRBD2|TRBV20-1
CSARTSGLAGAGEQFF
TGCAGTGCTAGAACCTCAGGACTAGCGGGGGCCGGGGAGCAGTTCTTC
>TRBJ2-5|few|TRBD1|TRBV29-1
CSVVPTGHEETQYF
TGCAGCGTTGTACCGACAGGGCATGAAGAGACCCAGTACTTC
>TRBJ2-3|NA|TRBD1|TRBV18
CASPLRTGASGDTQYF
TGTGCCAGCCCACTTCGGACAGGGGCGTCCGGAGATACGCAGTATTTT
>TRBJ2-1|NA|NA|TRBV6-2/TRBV6-3
CASSYGQPSYNEQFF
TGTGCCAGCAGTTACGGACAGCCTTCCTACAATGAGCAGTTCTTC
>TRBJ2-1|NA|NA|TRBV9
CASSVEDPYNEQFF
TGTGCCAGCAGCGTAGAAGACCCCTACAATGAGCAGTTCTTC
>TRBJ2-1|NA|TRBD2|TRBV6-4
CASSPGTSENNEQFF
TGTGCCAGCAGTCCCGGGACTAGCGAAAACAATGAGCAGTTCTTC
>TRBJ2-2|NA|NA|TRBV4-2
CASSPYVGATNTGELFF
TGTGCCAGCAGCCCCTATGTCGGGGCTACGAACACCGGGGAGCTGTTTTTT
>TRBJ2-5|few|TRBD1|TRBV29-1
CSVEDGPRQGPQETQYF
TGCAGCGTTGAAGATGGCCCCCGACAGGGACCCCAAGAGACCCAGTACTTC
>TRBJ2-7|few|NA|TRBV29-1
CSCRLETSYEQYF
TGCAGCTGTCGTTTGGAGACCTCCTACGAGCAGTACTTC
>TRBJ2-1|few|TRBD2|TRBV29-1
CSVEGIAGLNNEQFF
TGCAGCGTAGAAGGTATAGCGGGGCTTAACAATGAGCAGTTCTTC
>TRBJ2-7|NA|TRBD2|TRBV7-2
CASSLGGYHFEQYF
TGTGCCAGCAGCCTGGGAGGGTATCATTTCGAGCAGTACTTC
>TRBJ1-4|NA|TRBD1|TRBV28
CASRGMGQLQEKLFF
TGTGCCAGCAGGGGTATGGGACAGCTCCAAGAAAAACTGTTTTTT
>TRBJ2-1|few|NA|TRBV7-2
CASSPTLGHEQFF
TGTGCCAGCAGCCCGACACTAGGTCATGAGCAGTTCTTC
>TRBJ2-6|NA|TRBD1|TRBV7-2
CASSLNRGTGANVLTF
TGTGCCAGCAGCTTAAACAGGGGAACTGGGGCCAACGTCCTGACTTTC
>TRBJ2-7|few|TRBD1|TRBV29-1
CSVARTGGNYEQYF
TGCAGCGTTGCTCGGACAGGGGGCAACTACGAGCAGTACTTC
>TRBJ2-7|NA|NA|TRBV7-9
CASSPDTVRSYEQYF
TGTGCCAGCAGCCCAGACACCGTACGCTCCTACGAGCAGTACTTC
>TRBJ1-2|few|NA|TRBV20-1
CSAPGGNYGYTF
TGCAGTGCCCCCGGCGGTAACTATGGCTACACCTTC
>TRBJ2-5|NA|TRBD1|TRBV6-5
CASRRRQGVWETQYF
TGTGCCAGCAGGCGACGACAGGGGGTTTGGGAGACCCAGTACTTC
>TRBJ2-2|NA|TRBD1|TRBV11-2
CASSIQGARVTGELFF
TGTGCCAGCAGCATACAGGGGGCGCGCGTCACCGGGGAGCTGTTTTTT
>TRBJ2-7|once|TRBD1|TRBV20-1
CSARANYGTETYEQYF
TGCAGTGCTAGAGCGAATTACGGGACAGAAACATACGAGCAGTACTTC
>TRBJ2-3|once|NA|TRBV12-3/TRBV12-4
CASTFPGPTGTQYF
TGTGCCAGCACCTTTCCGGGCCCAACAGGTACGCAGTATTTT
>TRBJ2-5|NA|NA|TRBV14
CASSQLTPTKETQYF
TGTGCCAGCAGCCAACTAACACCGACGAAAGAGACCCAGTACTTC
>TRBJ2-1|NA|NA|TRBV27
CASSLGSYLYNEQFF
TGTGCCAGCAGTTTAGGCAGCTACCTTTACAATGAGCAGTTCTTC
>TRBJ2-1|once|TRBD2|TRBV7-2
CASSLQRGALDNEQFF
TGTGCCAGCAGCCTCCAGCGGGGGGCACTCGACAATGAGCAGTTCTTC
>TRBJ2-7|NA|TRBD1|TRBV7-9
CASSLPPGQGSSEQYF
TGTGCCAGCAGCTTACCACCAGGACAGGGATCGTCGGAGCAGTACTTC
>TRBJ2-3|few|TRBD2|TRBV20-1
CSAGPSGRAGDTQYF
TGCAGTGCTGGCCCTAGCGGGAGGGCAGGTGATACGCAGTATTTT
>TRBJ2-1|NA|NA|TRBV2
CASRRLLAGNEQFF
TGTGCCAGCAGGAGGCTCCTAGCAGGCAATGAGCAGTTCTTC
>TRBJ1-2|few|NA|TRBV5-1
CASSLAVRGPSGYTF
TGCGCCAGCAGCTTGGCCGTACGGGGTCCGTCTGGCTACACCTTC
>TRBJ2-3|NA|TRBD1|TRBV4-1
CASSHRPGQDRTDTQYF
TGCGCCAGCAGCCACCGACCGGGACAGGACCGCACAGATACGCAGTATTTT
>TRBJ1-1|few|NA|TRBV5-1
CASSVGDAAFF
TGCGCCAGCAGCGTAGGCGACGCAGCTTTCTTT
>TRBJ2-1|NA|TRBD1|TRBV6-2/TRBV6-3
CASSFGRTGDDEQFF
TGTGCCAGCAGTTTTGGAAGGACAGGGGACGATGAGCAGTTCTTC
>TRBJ2-3|NA|NA|TRBV12-3/TRBV12-4
CASSPTTGVTDTQYF
TGTGCCAGCAGTCCTACCACCGGGGTAACAGATACGCAGTATTTT
>TRBJ2-6|NA|TRBD1|TRBV27
CASSLSGGYSGANVLTF
TGTGCCAGCAGTTTGTCAGGGGGTTATTCTGGGGCCAACGTCCTGACTTTC
>TRBJ2-7|NA|NA|TRBV4-1
CASSQENLYYEQYF
TGCGCCAGCAGCCAAGAGAATTTATACTACGAGCAGTACTTC
>TRBJ2-7|NA|NA|TRBV7-2
CASSLVAGGTVEGDEQYF
TGTGCCAGCAGCTTAGTCGCCGGGGGCACCGTTGAGGGCGACGAGCAGTACTTC
>TRBJ2-4|NA|NA|TRBV6-1
CASSSTILAKNIQYF
TGTGCCAGCAGTTCCACGATCCTAGCCAAAAACATTCAGTACTTC
>TRBJ2-7|NA|TRBD1|TRBV7-2
CASSLPRTGGTGTYEQYF
TGTGCCAGCAGCCTACCACGGACAGGGGGGACGGGGACCTACGAGCAGTACTTC
>TRBJ2-7|once|NA|TRBV20-1
CSASSPPREAYEQYF
TGCAGTGCTAGTTCCCCGCCAAGGGAAGCCTACGAGCAGTACTTC
>TRBJ1-6|NA|NA|TRBV11-2
CASSLGGPGNNSPLHF
TGTGCCAGCAGCTTAGGGGGTCCGGGGAATAATTCACCCCTCCACTTT
>TRBJ2-7|NA|TRBD2|TRBV5-1
CASSLVSGRGNEQYF
TGCGCCAGCAGCTTGGTTAGCGGGAGGGGAAATGAGCAGTACTTC
>TRBJ1-1|NA|TRBD1|TRBV2
CAQGQGATEAFF
TGTGCCCAGGGACAGGGGGCGACTGAAGCTTTCTTT
>TRBJ1-2|NA|NA|TRBV29-1
CSVPGPQLCYTF
TGCAGCGTCCCGGGCCCCCAACTATGCTACACCTTC
>TRBJ2-7|NA|NA|TRBV29-1
CSGTDSVYEQYF
TGCAGCGGCACCGACAGCGTCTACGAGCAGTACTTC
>TRBJ2-1|once|NA|TRBV20-1
CSARLPYNEQFF
TGCAGTGCTAGACTCCCGTACAATGAGCAGTTCTTC
>TRBJ2-1|NA|TRBD2|TRBV20-1
CSARPSGGGEQFF
TGCAGTGCTAGGCCTAGCGGGGGGGGTGAGCAGTTCTTC